This record looks at one T cell receptor beta chain sequence and its context. The data originate from a study of blood T cell repertoires in COVID-19. About the research overall: The United States, Italy and Spain were the sources of the acute and convalescent COVID-19 samples. T cells, B-cell-depleted T cells, or PBMCs provided the cDNA or gDNA that served as material.

Method: immunoSEQ multiplex PCR; TCRdb's copy keeps in-frame clones and lacks some. The table shows 140,000 to 150,000 clones, with approximately 88% occurring only once. V lost 6 bases to trimming and J lost 5 bases; unmatched junction nucleotides: 6. This CDR3 has 13 residues. Germline loops: CDR1 MNHEY, CDR2 SVGAGI. The receptor was isolated from a woman under 40 with acute COVID-19. V is TRBV6-5 and J is TRBJ1-1, with TRBD1 matching over 7 bases. The sequenced material came from PBMCs or T cells enriched from blood (not recorded which). The CDR3 DNA reads TGTGCCAGCAGCCCCGACAGGGCGACTGAAGCTTTCTTT. Translated, it gives CASSPDRATEAFF.